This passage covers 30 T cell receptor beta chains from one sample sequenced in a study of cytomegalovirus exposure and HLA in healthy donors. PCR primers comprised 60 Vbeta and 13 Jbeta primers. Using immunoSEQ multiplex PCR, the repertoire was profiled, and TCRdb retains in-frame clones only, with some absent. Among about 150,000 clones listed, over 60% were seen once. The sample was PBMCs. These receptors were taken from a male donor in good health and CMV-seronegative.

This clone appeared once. In DNA, the CDR3 is TGTGCCAGCAGTTTTTATGGTCTAGCGGGAGAGATGAGGGAGACCCAGTACTTC. Its translation is CASSFYGLAGEMRETQYF. The genes are TRBV27 and TRBJ2-5; 10 bases are a match to TRBD2. The germline V gene has CDR1 MNHEY and CDR2 SMNVEV (reference sequence). Trimming removed 3 bases from V and 5 bases from J; junction bases left unmatched: 15. The CDR3 extends over 18 amino acids.

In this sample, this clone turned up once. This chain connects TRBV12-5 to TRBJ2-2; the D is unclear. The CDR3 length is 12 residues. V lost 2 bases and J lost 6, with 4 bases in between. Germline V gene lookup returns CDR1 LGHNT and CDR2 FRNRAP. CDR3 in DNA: TGTGCTAGTGGTTTGCTTGCCGGGGAGCTGTTTTTT. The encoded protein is CASGLLAGELFF.

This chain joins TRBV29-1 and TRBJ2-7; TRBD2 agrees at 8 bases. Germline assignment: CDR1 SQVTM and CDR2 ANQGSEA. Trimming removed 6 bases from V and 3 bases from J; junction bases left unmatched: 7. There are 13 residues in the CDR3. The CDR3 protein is CSVASGGSYEQYF. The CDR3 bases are TGCAGCGTCGCCAGCGGGGGAAGCTACGAGCAGTACTTC.

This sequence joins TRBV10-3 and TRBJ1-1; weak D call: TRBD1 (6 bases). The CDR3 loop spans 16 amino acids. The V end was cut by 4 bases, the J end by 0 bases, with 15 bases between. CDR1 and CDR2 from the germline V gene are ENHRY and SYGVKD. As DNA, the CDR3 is TGTGCCATCAGTGGTGGGGACAACGATTTGAACACTGAAGCTTTCTTT. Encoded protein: CAISGGDNDLNTEAFF.

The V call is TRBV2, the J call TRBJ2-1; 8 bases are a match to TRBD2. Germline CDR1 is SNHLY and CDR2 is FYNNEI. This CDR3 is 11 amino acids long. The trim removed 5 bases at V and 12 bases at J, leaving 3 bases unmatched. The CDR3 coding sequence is TGTGCCAGCAGTACCGGGACTAGGCAGTTCTTC. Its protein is CASSTGTRQFF.

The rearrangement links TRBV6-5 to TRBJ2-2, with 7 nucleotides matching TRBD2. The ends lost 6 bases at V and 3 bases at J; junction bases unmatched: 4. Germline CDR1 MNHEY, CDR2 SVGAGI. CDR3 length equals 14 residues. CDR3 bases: TGTGCCAGCAGCCGGGACTACCACACCGGGGAGCTGTTTTTT. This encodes CASSRDYHTGELFF.

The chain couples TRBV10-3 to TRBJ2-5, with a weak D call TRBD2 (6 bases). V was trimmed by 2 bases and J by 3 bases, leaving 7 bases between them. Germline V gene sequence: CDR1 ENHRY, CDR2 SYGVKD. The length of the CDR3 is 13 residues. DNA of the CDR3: TGTGCCATCAGTGAGAGACTAGAAGAGACCCAGTACTTC. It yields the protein CAISERLEETQYF.

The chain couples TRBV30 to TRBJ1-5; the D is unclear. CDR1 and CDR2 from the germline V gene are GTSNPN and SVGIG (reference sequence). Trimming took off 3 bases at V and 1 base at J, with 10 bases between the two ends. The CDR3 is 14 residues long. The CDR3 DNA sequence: TGTGCCTGGAGGGCGAGCGGGAGCAATCAGCCCCAGCATTTT. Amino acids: CAWRASGSNQPQHF. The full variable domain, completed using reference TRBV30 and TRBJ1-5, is SQTIHQWPATLVQPVGSPLSLECTVEGTSNPNLYWYRQAAGRGLQLLFYSVGIGQISSEVPQNLSASRPQDRQFILSSKKLLLSDSGFYLCAWRASGSNQPQHFGDGTRLSIL.

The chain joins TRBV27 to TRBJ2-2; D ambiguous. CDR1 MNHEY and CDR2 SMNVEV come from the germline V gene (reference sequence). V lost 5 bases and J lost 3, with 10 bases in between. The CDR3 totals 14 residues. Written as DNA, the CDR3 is TGTGCCAGCAGTACCCTTTACTACACCGGGGAGCTGTTTTTT. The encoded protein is CASSTLYYTGELFF.

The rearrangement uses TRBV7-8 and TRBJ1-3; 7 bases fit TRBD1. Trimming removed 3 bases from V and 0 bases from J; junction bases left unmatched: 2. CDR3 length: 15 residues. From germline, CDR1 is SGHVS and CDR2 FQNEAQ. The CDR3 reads CASSLGDSSGNTIYF. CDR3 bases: TGTGCCAGCAGCTTGGGGGACAGCTCTGGAAACACCATATATTTT.

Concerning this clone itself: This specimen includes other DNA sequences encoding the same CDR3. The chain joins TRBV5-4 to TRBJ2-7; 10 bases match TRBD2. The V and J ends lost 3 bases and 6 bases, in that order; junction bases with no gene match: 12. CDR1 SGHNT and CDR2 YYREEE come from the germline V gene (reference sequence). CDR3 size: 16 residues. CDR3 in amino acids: CASSSPGTSGRAEQYF. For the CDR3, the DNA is TGTGCCAGCAGCTCTCCCGGGACCAGCGGGAGGGCCGAGCAGTACTTC.

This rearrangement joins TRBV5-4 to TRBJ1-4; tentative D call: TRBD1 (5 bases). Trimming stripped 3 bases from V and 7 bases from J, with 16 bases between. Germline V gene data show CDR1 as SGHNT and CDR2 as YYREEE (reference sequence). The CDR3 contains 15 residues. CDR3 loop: CASSWWGGSSEKLFF. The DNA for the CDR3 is TGTGCCAGCAGCTGGTGGGGGGGTTCATCTGAAAAACTGTTTTTT.

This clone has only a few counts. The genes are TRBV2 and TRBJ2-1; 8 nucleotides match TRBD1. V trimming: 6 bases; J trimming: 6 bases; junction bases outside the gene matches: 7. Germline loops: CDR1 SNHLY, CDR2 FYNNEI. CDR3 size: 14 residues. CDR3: CASRVQGAGNEQFF. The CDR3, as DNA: TGTGCCAGCAGAGTCCAGGGGGCCGGCAATGAGCAGTTCTTC.

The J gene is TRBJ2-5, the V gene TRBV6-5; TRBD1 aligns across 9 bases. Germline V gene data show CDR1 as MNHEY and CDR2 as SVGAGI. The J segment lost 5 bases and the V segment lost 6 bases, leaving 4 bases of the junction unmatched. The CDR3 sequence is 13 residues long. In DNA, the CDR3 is TGTGCCAGCAGCCGAGACAGGGGGGAGACCCAGTACTTC. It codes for CASSRDRGETQYF.

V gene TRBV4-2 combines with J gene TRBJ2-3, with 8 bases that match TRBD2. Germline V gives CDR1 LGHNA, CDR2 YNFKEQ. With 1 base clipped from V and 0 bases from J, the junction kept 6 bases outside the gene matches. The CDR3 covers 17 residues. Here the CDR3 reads CASSQVLAGMSTDTQYF. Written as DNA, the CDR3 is TGTGCCAGCAGCCAAGTTTTAGCGGGGATGAGCACAGATACGCAGTATTTT.

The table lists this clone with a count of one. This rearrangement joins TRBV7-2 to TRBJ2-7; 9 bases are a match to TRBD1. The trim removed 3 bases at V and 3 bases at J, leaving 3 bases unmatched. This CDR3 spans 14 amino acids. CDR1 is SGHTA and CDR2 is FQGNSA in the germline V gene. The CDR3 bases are TGTGCCAGCAGCTTGGGGACAGGGTTCTACGAGCAGTACTTC. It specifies CASSLGTGFYEQYF.

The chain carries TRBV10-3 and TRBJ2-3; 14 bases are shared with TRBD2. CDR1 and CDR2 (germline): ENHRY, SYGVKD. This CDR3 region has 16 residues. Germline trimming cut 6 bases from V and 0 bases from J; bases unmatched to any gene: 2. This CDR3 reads CAIRGTSGRSTDTQYF. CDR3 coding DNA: TGTGCCATCAGGGGGACTAGCGGGAGAAGCACAGATACGCAGTATTTT.

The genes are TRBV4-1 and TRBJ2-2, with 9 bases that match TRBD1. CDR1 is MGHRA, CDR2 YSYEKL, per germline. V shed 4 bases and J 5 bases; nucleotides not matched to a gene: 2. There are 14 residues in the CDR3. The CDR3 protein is CASSLGQGTGELFF. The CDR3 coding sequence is TGCGCCAGCAGCCTCGGACAGGGGACCGGGGAGCTGTTTTTT.

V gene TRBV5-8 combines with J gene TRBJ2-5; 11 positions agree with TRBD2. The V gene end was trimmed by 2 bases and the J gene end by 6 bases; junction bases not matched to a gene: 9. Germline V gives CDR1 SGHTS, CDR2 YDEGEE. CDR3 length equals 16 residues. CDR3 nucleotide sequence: TGTGCCAGCAGCTTAAGTAGCGGGGGGGCCGTGAAGACCCAGTACTTC. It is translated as CASSLSSGGAVKTQYF.

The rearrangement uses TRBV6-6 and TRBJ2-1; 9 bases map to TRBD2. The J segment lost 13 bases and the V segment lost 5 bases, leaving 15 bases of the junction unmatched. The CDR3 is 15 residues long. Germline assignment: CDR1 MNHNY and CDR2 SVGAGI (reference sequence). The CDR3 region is CASSLLSGGRDPQFF. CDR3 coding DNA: TGTGCCAGCAGTCTCCTTTCTGGCGGGAGGGACCCCCAGTTCTTC.

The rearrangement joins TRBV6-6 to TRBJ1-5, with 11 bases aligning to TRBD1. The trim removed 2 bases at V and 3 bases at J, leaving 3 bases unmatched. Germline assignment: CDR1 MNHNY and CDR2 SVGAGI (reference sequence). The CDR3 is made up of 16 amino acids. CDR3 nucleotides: TGTGCCAGCAGTTACGGGACAGGGGGGATCAATCAGCCCCAGCATTTT. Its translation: CASSYGTGGINQPQHF.

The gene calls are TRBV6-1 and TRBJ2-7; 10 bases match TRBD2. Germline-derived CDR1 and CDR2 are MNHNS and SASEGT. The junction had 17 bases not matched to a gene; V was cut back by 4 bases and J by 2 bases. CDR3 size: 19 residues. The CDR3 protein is CASSVRDPRTSGIPYEQYF. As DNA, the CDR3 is TGTGCCAGCAGTGTCCGGGACCCTCGAACTAGCGGGATACCCTACGAGCAGTACTTC.

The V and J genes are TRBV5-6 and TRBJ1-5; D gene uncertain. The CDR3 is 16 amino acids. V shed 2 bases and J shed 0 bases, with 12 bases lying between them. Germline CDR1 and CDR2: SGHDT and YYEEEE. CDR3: CASSFRGGNSNQPQHF. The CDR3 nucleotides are TGTGCCAGCAGCTTTCGAGGTGGAAATAGCAATCAGCCCCAGCATTTT.

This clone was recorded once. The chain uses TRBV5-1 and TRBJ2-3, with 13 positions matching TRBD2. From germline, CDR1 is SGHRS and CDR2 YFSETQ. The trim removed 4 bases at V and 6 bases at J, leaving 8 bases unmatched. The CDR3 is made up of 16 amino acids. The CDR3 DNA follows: TGCGCCAGCAGCCCTGGACTAGCGGGAGAAGGTGATACGCAGTATTTT. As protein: CASSPGLAGEGDTQYF. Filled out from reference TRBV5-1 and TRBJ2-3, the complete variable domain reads KAGVTQTPRYLIKTRGQQVTLSCSPISGHRSVSWYQQTPGQGLQFLFEYFSETQRNKGNFPGRFSGRQFSNSRSEMNVSTLELGDSALYLCASSPGLAGEGDTQYFGPGTRLTVL.

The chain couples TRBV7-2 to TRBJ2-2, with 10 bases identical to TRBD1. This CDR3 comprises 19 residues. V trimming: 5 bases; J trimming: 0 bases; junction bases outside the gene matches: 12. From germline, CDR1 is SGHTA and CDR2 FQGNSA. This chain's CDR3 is CASSPQGDRGRSNTGELFF. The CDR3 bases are TGTGCCAGCAGCCCCCAGGGGGACAGGGGACGGTCGAACACCGGGGAGCTGTTTTTT.

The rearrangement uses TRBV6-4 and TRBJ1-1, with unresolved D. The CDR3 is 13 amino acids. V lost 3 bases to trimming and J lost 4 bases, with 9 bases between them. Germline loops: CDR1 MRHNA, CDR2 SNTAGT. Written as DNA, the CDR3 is TGTGCCAGCAGTGAAAAGGAGGGCACTGAAGCTTTCTTT. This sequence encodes CASSEKEGTEAFF.

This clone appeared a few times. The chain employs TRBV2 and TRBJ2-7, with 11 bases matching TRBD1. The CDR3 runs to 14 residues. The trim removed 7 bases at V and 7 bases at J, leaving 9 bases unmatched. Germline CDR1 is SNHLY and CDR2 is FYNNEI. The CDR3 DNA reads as TGTGCCAGCAAGGAGAGGACAGGGGGCGAAGAGCAGTACTTC. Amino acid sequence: CASKERTGGEEQYF.

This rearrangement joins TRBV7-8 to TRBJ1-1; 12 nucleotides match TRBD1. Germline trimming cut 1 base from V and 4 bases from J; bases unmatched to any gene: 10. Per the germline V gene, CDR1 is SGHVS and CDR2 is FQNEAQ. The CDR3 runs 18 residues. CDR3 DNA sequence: TGTGCCAGCAGCTTAGAGGGGACAGGGGGCGCGAGGATCACTGAAGCTTTCTTT. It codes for CASSLEGTGGARITEAFF.

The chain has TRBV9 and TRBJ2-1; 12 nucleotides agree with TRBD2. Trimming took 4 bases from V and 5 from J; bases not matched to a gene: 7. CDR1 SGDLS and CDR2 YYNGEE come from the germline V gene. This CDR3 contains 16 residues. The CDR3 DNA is TGTGCCAGCAGCTCTCGACTAGCGGGGGCCCACAATGAGCAGTTCTTC. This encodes CASSSRLAGAHNEQFF.

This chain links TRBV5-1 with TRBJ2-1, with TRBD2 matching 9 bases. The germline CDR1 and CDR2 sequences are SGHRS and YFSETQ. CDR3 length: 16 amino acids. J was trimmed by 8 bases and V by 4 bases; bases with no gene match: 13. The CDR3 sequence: CASSRQWAGGLDEQFF. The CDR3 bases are TGCGCCAGCAGCCGGCAGTGGGCGGGAGGGCTCGATGAGCAGTTCTTC.